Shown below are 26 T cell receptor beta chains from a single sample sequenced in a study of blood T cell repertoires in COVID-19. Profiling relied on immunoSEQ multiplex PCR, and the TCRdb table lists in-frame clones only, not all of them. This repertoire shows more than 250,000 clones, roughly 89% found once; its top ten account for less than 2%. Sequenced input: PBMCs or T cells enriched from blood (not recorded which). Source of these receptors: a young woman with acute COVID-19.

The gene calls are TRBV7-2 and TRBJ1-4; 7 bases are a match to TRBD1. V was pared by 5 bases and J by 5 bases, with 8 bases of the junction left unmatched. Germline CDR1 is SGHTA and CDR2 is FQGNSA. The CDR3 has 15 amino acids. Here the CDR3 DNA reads TGTGCCAGCAGCCAGAACAGGGGCCGAAATGAAAAACTGTTTTTT. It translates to CASSQNRGRNEKLFF.

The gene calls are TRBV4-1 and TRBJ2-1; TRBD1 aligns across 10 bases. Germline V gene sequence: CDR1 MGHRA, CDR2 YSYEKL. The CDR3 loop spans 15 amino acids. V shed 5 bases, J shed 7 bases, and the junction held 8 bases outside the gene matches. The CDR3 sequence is CASSRRTGGKNEQFF. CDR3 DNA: TGCGCCAGCAGCAGACGGACAGGGGGGAAGAATGAGCAGTTCTTC.

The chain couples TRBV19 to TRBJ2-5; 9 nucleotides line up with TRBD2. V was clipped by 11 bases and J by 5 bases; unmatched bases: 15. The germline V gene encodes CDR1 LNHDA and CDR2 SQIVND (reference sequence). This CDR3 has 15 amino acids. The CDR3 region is CAVGASAGGLETQYF. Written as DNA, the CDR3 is TGTGCCGTAGGGGCGTCAGCGGGAGGCTTGGAGACCCAGTACTTC.

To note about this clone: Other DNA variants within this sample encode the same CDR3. The CDR3 sequence is CASSSQGANEKLFF. CDR3 nucleotides: TGTGCCAGCAGTTCACAGGGGGCTAATGAAAAACTGTTTTTT. The chain couples TRBV7-9 to TRBJ1-4; TRBD1 agrees at 8 bases. The CDR3 length is 14 residues. The germline V gene has CDR1 SEHNR and CDR2 FQNEAQ (reference sequence). With 6 bases clipped from V and 3 bases from J, the junction kept 3 bases outside the gene matches.

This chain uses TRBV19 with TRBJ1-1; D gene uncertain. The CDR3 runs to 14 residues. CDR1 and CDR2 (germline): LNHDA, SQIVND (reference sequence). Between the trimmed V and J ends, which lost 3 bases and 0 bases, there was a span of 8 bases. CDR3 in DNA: TGTGCCAGTAGTATGAGGGCTATGAACACTGAAGCTTTCTTT. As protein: CASSMRAMNTEAFF.

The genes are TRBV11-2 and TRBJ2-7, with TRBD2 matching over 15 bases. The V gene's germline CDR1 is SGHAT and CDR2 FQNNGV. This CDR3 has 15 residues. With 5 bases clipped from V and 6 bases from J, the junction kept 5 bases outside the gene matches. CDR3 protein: CASSDGLAGGIEQYF. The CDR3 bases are TGTGCCAGCAGCGATGGACTAGCGGGAGGGATCGAGCAGTACTTC.

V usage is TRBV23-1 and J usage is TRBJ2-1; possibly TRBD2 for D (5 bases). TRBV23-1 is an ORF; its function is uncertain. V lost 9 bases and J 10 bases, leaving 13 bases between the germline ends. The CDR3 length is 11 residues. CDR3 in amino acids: CASEGWYEQFF. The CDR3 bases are TGCGCCAGTGAGGGATGGTACGAGCAGTTCTTC.

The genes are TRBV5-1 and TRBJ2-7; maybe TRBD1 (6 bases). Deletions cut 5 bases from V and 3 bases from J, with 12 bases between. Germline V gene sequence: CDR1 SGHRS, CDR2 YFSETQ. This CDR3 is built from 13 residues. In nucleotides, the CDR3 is TGCGCCAGCAGGGCGACAGGCTTCTACGAGCAGTACTTC. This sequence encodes CASRATGFYEQYF.

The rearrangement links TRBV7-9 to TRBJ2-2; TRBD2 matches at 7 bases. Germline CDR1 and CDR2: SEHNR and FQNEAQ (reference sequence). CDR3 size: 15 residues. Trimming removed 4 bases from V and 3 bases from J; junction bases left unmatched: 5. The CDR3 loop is CASSWRELDTGELFF. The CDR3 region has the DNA TGTGCCAGCAGCTGGCGGGAGTTGGACACCGGGGAGCTGTTTTTT.

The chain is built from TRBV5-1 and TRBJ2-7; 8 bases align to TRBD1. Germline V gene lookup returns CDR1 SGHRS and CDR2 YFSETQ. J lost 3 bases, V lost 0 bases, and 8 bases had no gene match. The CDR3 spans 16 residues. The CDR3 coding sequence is TGCGCCAGCAGCTTGGCCCAGGGGGCCGAATACTACGAGCAGTACTTC. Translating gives CASSLAQGAEYYEQYF.

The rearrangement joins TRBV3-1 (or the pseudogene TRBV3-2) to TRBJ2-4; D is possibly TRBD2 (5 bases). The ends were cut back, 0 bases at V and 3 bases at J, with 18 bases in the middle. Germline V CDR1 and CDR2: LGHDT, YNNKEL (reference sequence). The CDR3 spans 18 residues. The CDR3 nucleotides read TGTGCCAGCAGCCAAGAAGGCTACGCGGCGAGGGACAAAAACATTCAGTACTTC. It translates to CASSQEGYAARDKNIQYF.

CDR3 loop: CASSERGHLNYGYTF. In DNA, the CDR3 is TGTGCCAGCAGTGAACGAGGACACCTGAACTATGGCTACACCTTC. This sequence joins TRBV2 and TRBJ1-2; tentatively, D is TRBD1 (5 bases). Germline V gene sequence: CDR1 SNHLY, CDR2 FYNNEI. Trimming stripped 2 bases from V and 2 bases from J, with 12 bases between. The CDR3 is made up of 15 amino acids.

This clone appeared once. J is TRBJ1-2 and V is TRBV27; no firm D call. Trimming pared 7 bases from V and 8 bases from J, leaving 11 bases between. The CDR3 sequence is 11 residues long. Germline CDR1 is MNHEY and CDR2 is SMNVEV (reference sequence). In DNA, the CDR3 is TGTGCCAGCACAGGTGGAAGAGGCTACACCTTC. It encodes CASTGGRGYTF.

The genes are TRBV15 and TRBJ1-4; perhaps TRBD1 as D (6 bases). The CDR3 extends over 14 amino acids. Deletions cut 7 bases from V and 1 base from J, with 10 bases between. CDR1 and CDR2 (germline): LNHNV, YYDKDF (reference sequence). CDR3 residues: CATTGQLTNEKLFF. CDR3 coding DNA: TGTGCCACCACTGGACAGTTAACTAATGAAAAACTGTTTTTT. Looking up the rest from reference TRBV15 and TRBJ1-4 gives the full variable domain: DAMVIQNPRYQVTQFGKPVTLSCSQTLNHNVMYWYQQKSSQAPKLLFHYYDKDFNNEADTPDNFQSRRPNTSFCFLDIRSPGLGDTAMYLCATTGQLTNEKLFFGSGTQLSVL.

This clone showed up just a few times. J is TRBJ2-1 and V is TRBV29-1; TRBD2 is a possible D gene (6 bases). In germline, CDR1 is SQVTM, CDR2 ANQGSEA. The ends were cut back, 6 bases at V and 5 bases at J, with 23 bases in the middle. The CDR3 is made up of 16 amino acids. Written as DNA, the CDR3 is TGCAGCGTGACTATACTAGCAAATGCTGCGAACAATGAGCAGTTCTTC. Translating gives CSVTILANAANNEQFF.

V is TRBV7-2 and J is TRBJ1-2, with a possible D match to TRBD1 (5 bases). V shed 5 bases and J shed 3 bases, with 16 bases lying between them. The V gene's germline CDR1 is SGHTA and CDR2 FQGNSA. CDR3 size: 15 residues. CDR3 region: CASSSRVAYYYGYTF. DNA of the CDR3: TGTGCCAGCAGCAGCAGGGTGGCATATTACTATGGCTACACCTTC.

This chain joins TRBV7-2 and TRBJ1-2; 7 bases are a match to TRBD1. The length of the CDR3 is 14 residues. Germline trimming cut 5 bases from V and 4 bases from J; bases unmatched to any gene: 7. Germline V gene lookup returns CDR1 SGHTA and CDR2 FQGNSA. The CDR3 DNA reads TGTGCCAGCAGCCCAGTGGGGACAGCCTATGGCTACACCTTC. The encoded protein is CASSPVGTAYGYTF.

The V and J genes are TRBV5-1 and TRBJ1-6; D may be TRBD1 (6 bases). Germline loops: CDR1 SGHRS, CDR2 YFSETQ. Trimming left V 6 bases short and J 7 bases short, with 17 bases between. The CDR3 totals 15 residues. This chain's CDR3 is CASMTRPGVNSPLHF. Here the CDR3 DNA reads TGCGCCAGCATGACGCGGCCAGGGGTCAATTCACCCCTCCACTTT.

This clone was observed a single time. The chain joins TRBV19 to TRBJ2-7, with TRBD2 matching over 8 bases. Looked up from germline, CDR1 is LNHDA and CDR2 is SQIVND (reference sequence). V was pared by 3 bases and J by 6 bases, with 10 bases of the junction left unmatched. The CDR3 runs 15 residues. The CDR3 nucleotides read TGTGCCAGTAGTATTCTGCGGGAGGACCGGTTCGAGCAGTACTTC. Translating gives CASSILREDRFEQYF.

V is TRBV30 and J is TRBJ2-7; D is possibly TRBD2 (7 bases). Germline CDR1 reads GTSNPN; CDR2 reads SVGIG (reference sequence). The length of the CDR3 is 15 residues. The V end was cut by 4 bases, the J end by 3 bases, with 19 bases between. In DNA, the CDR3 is TGTGCCTGGACCGACCTAGCGGACAGTCGCTACGAGCAGTACTTC. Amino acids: CAWTDLADSRYEQYF. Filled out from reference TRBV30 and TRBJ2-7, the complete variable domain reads SQTIHQWPATLVQPVGSPLSLECTVEGTSNPNLYWYRQAAGRGLQLLFYSVGIGQISSEVPQNLSASRPQDRQFILSSKKLLLSDSGFYLCAWTDLADSRYEQYFGPGTRLTVT.

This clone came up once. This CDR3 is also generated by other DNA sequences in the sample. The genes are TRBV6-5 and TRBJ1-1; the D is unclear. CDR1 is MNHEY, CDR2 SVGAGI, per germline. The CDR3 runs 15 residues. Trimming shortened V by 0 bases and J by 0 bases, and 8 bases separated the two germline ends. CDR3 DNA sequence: TGTGCCAGCAGTTACTCAGGGAGCCTGAACACTGAAGCTTTCTTT. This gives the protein CASSYSGSLNTEAFF.

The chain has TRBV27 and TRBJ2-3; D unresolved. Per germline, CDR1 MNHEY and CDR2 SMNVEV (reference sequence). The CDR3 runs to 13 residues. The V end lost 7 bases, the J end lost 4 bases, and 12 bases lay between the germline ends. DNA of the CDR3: TGTGCCAGCAACAAAAATGTCGCAGATACGCAGTATTTT. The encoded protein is CASNKNVADTQYF.

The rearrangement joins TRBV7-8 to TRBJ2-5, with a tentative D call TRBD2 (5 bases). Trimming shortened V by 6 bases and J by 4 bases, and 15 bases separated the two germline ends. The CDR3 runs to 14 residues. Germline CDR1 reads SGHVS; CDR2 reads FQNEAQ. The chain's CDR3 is CASRTGNGSETQYF. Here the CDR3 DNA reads TGTGCCAGCAGGACGGGGAACGGGTCAGAGACCCAGTACTTC.

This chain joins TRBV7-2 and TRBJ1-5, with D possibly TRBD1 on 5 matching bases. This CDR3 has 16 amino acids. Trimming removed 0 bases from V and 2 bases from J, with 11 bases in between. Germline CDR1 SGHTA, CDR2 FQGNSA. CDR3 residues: CASSLALGVGNQPQHF. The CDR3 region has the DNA TGTGCCAGCAGCTTAGCGCTAGGGGTTGGCAATCAGCCCCAGCATTTT.

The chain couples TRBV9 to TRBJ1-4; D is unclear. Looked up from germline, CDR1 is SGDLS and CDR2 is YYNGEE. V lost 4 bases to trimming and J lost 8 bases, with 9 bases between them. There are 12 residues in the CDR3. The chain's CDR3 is CASSPGGEKLFF. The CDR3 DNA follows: TGTGCCAGCAGCCCCGGAGGAGAAAAACTGTTTTTT.

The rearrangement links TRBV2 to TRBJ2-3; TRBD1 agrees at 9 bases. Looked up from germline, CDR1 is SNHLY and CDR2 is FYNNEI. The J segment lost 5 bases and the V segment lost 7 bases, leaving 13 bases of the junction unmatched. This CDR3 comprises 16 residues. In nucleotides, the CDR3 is TGTGCCAGCAAGGACATAAACAGGGGGCGCGAAGATACGCAGTATTTT. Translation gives CASKDINRGREDTQYF. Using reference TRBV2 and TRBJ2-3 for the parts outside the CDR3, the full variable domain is EPEVTQTPSHQVTQMGQEVILRCVPISNHLYFYWYRQILGQKVEFLVSFYNNEISEKSEIFDDQFSVERPDGSNFTLKIRSTKLEDSAMYFCASKDINRGREDTQYFGPGTRLTVL.